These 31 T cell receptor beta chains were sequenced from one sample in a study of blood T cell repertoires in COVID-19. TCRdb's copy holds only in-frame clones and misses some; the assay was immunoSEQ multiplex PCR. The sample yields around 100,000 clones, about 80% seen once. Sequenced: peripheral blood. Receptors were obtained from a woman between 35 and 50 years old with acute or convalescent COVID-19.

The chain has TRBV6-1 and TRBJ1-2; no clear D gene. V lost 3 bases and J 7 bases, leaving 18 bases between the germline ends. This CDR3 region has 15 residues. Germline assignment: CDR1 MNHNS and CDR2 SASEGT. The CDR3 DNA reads TGTGCCAGCAGTGACCCCCCCGCGCTGACTGGTGGCTACACCTTC. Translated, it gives CASSDPPALTGGYTF.

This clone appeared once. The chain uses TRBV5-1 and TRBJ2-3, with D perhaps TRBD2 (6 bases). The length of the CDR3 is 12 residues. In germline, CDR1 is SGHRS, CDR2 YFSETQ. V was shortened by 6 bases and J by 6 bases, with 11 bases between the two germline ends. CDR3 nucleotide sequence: TGCGCCAGCACGGAGGGGTTCGATACGCAGTATTTT. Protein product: CASTEGFDTQYF.

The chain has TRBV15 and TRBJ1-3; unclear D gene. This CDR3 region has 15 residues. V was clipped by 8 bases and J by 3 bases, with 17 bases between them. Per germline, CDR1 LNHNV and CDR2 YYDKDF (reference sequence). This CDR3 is CATSRTEGRGNTIYF. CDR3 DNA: TGTGCCACCTCACGGACTGAGGGCCGTGGAAACACCATATATTTT.

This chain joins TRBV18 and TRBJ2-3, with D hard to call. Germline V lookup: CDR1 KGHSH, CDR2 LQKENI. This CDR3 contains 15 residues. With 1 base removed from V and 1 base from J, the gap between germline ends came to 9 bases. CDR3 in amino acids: CASSPRSSGTDTQYF. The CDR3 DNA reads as TGTGCCAGCTCACCACGAAGTAGTGGCACAGATACGCAGTATTTT.

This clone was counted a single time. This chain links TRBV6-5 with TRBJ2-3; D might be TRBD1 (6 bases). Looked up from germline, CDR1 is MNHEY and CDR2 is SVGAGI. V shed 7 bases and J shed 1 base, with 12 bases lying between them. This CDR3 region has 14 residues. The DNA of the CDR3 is TGTGCCAGCAAGCTACAGGGCGGCACAGATACGCAGTATTTT. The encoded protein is CASKLQGGTDTQYF.

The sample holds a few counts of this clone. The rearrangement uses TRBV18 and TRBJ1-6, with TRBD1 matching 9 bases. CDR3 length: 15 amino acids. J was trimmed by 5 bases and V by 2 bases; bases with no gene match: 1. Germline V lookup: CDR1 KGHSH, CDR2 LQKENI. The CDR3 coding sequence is TGTGCCAGCTCACCAACAGGGGGCAATAATTCACCCCTCCACTTT. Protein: CASSPTGGNNSPLHF.

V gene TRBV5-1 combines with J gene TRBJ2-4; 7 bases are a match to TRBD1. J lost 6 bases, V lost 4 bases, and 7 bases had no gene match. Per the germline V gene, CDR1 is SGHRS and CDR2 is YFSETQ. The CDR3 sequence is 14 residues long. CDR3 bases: TGCGCCAGCAGCCCCGGATGGGACAGAAACATTCAGTACTTC. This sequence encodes CASSPGWDRNIQYF.

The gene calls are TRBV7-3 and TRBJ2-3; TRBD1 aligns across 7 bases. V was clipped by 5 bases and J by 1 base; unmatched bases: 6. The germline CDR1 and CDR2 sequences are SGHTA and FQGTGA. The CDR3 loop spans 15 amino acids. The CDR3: CASSLRGYGTDTQYF. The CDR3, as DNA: TGTGCCAGCAGCCTCAGGGGGTATGGCACAGATACGCAGTATTTT.

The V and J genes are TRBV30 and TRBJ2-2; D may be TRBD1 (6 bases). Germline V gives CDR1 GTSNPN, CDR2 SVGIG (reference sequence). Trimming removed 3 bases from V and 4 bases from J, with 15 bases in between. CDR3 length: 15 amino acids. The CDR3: CAWSKNRVGTGELFF. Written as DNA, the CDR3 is TGTGCCTGGAGCAAAAACAGGGTTGGCACCGGGGAGCTGTTTTTT.

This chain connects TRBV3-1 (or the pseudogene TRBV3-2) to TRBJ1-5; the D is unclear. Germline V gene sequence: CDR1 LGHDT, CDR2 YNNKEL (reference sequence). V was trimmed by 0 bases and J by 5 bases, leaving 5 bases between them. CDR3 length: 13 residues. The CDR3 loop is CASSQDRDQPQHF. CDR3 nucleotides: TGTGCCAGCAGCCAAGATCGGGATCAGCCCCAGCATTTT.

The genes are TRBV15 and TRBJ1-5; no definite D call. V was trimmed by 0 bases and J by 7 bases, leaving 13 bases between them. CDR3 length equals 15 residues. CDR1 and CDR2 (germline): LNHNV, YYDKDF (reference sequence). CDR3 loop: CATSRDRSVYQPQHF. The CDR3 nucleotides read TGTGCCACCAGCAGAGATCGATCAGTTTACCAGCCCCAGCATTTT.

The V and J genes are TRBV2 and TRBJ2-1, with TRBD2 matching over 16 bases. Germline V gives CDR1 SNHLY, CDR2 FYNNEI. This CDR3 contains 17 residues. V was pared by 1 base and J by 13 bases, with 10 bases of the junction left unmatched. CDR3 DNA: TGTGCCAGCAGTGAAGTCTTGGGACTAGCGGGGGGGAGCGGACAGTTCTTC. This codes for CASSEVLGLAGGSGQFF.

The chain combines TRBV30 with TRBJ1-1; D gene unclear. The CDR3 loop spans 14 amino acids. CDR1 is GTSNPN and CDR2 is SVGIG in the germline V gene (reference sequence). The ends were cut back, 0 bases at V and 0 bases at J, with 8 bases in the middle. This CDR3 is CAWSVGLLNTEAFF. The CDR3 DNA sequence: TGTGCCTGGAGTGTCGGACTTCTGAACACTGAAGCTTTCTTT. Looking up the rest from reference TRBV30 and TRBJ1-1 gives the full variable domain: SQTIHQWPATLVQPVGSPLSLECTVEGTSNPNLYWYRQAAGRGLQLLFYSVGIGQISSEVPQNLSASRPQDRQFILSSKKLLLSDSGFYLCAWSVGLLNTEAFFGQGTRLTVV.

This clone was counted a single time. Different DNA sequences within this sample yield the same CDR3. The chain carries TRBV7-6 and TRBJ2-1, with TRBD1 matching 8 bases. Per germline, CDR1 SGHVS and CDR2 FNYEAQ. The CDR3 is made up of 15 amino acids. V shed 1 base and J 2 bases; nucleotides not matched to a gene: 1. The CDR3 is CASSLGGQAYNEQFF. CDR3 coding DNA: TGTGCCAGCAGCTTAGGGGGACAGGCCTACAATGAGCAGTTCTTC.

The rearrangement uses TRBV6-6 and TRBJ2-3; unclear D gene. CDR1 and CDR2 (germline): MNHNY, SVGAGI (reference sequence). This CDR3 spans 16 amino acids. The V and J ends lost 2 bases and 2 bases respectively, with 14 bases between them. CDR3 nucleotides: TGTGCCAGCAGTTACGTTAGTTTACGATACACAGATACGCAGTATTTT. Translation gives CASSYVSLRYTDTQYF.

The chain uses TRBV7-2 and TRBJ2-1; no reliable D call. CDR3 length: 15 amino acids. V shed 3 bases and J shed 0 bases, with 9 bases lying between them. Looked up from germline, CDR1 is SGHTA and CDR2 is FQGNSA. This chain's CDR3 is CASSLTPSSYNEQFF. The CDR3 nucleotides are TGTGCCAGCAGCTTGACGCCTAGCTCCTACAATGAGCAGTTCTTC.

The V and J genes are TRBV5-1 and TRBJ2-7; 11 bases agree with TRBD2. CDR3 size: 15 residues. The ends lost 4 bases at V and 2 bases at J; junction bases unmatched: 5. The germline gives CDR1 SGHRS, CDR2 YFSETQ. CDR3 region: CASSPSTSGTYEQYF. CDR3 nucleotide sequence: TGCGCCAGCAGCCCCTCGACTAGCGGGACCTACGAGCAGTACTTC.

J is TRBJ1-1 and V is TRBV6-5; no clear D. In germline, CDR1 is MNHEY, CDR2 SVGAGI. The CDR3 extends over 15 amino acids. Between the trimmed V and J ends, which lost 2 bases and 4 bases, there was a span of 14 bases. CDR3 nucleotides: TGTGCCAGCAGTTACCTGGGCCCCTATGGCACTGAAGCTTTCTTT. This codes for CASSYLGPYGTEAFF.

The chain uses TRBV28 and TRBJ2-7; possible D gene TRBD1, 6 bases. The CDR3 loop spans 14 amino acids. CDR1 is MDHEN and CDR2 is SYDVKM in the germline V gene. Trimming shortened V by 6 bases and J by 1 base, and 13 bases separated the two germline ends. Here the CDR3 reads CASSATGLSYEQYF. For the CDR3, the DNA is TGTGCCAGCAGCGCTACAGGGTTATCCTACGAGCAGTACTTC.

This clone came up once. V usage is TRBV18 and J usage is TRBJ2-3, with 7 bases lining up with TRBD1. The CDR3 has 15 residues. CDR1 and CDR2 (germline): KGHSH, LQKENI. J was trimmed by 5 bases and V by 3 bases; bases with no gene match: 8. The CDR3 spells CASSPPGQAEDTQYF. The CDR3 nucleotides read TGTGCCAGCTCACCTCCCGGACAGGCCGAAGATACGCAGTATTTT.

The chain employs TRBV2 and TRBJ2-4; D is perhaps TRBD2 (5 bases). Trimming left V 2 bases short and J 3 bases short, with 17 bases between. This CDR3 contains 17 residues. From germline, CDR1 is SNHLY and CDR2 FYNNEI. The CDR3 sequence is CASSESGPRGSKNIQYF. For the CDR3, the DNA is TGTGCCAGCAGTGAATCAGGACCCCGAGGGAGCAAAAACATTCAGTACTTC.

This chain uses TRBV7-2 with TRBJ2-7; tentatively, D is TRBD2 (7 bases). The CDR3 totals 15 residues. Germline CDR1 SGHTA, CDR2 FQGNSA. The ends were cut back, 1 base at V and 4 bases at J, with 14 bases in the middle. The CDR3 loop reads CASSLDPGGGYEQYF. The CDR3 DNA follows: TGTGCCAGCAGCTTAGATCCGGGGGGCGGTTACGAGCAGTACTTC.

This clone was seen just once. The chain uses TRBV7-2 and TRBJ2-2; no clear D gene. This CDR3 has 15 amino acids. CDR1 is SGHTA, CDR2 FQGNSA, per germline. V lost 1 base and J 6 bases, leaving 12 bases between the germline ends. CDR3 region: CASSLEAQVPGELFF. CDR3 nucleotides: TGTGCCAGCAGCTTAGAAGCCCAGGTTCCCGGGGAGCTGTTTTTT. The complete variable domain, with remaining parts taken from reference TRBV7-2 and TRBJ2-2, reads GAGVSQSPSNKVTEKGKDVELRCDPISGHTALYWYRQSLGQGLEFLIYFQGNSAPDKSGLPSDRFSAERTGGSVSTLTIQRTQQEDSAVYLCASSLEAQVPGELFFGEGSRLTVL.

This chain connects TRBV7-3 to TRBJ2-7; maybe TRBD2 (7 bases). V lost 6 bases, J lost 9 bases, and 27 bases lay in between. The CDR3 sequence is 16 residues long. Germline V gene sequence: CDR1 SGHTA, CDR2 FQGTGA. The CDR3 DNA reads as TGTGCCAGCAGTATAGCTCCCGGGGGGCCAATGGGGAGGCAGTACTTC. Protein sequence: CASSIAPGGPMGRQYF.

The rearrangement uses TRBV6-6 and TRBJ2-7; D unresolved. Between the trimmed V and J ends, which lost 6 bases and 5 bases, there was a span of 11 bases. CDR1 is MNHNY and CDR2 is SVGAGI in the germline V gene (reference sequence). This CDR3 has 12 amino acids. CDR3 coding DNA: TGTGCCAGCAGCCCTGGTCGGGACGAGCAGTACTTC. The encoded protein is CASSPGRDEQYF.

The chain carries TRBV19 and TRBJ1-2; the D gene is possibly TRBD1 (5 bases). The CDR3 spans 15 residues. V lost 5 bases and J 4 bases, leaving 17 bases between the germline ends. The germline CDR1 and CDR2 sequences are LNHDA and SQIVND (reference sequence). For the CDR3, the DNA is TGTGCCAGTAGTGATCAGGGCGGGGGACGCTATGGCTACACCTTC. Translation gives CASSDQGGGRYGYTF.

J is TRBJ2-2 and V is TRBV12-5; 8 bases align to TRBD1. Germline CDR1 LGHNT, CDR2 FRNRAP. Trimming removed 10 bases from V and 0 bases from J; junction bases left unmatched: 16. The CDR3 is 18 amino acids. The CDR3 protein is CAIISWDRYSPNTGELFF. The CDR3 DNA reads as TGTGCTATTATATCCTGGGACAGGTACTCCCCGAACACCGGGGAGCTGTTTTTT.

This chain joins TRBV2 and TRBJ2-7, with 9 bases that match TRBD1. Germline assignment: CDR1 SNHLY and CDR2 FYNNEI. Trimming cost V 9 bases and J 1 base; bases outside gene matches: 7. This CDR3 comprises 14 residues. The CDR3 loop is CASRDRALSYEQYF. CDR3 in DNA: TGTGCCAGTAGGGACAGGGCGCTTTCCTACGAGCAGTACTTC.

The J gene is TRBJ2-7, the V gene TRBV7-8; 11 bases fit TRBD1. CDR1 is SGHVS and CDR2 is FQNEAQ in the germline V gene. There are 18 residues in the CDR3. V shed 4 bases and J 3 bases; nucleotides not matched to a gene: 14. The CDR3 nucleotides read TGTGCCAGCAGCTCTTCCTGGACAGGGGGCTATTTAATCTACGAGCAGTACTTC. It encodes CASSSSWTGGYLIYEQYF.

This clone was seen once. The CDR3 sequence: CASSLTGANEKLFF. The CDR3 region has the DNA TGTGCCAGCAGCTTAACGGGGGCTAATGAAAAACTGTTTTTT. V and J are TRBV7-9 and TRBJ1-4; TRBD1 might be the D (5 bases). The V and J ends lost 2 bases and 3 bases respectively, with 7 bases between them. CDR3 length: 14 residues. From germline, CDR1 is SEHNR and CDR2 FQNEAQ (reference sequence).

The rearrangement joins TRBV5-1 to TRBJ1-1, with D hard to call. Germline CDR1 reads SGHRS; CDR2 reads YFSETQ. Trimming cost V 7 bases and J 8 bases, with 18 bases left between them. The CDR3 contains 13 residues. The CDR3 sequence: CASRSEILLEAFF. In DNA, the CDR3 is TGCGCCAGCCGATCGGAGATTCTGTTAGAAGCTTTCTTT.